A single sample is the source of the 10 T cell receptor beta chains below, sequenced in a study of blood T cell repertoires in COVID-19. Clones were read by immunoSEQ multiplex PCR, and TCRdb kept only the in-frame ones, dropping some. The data hold around 16,000 clones, with approximately 83% observed a single time. The material sequenced was peripheral blood. The receptor set was obtained from a human donor in a cohort sampled during active COVID-19.

The sample holds a few counts of this clone. This sequence joins TRBV6-1 and TRBJ1-6; possibly TRBD1 for D (6 bases). CDR3 size: 13 residues. CDR1 is MNHNS, CDR2 SASEGT, per germline. With 3 bases removed from V and 10 bases from J, the gap between germline ends came to 10 bases. This CDR3 is CASSDRGRSPLHF. CDR3 sequence (DNA): TGTGCCAGCAGTGACAGGGGACGGTCACCCCTCCACTTT.

The rearrangement links TRBV13 to TRBJ1-3; the D gene is possibly TRBD1 (6 bases). The CDR3 is 17 residues long. The V and J ends lost 4 bases and 1 base respectively, with 17 bases between them. Germline V gene sequence: CDR1 PRHDT, CDR2 FYEKMQ (reference sequence). Written as DNA, the CDR3 is TGTGCCAGCAGCTCCATTCGGGGACAACGGTCTGGAAACACCATATATTTT. It specifies CASSSIRGQRSGNTIYF. Filled out from reference TRBV13 and TRBJ1-3, the complete variable domain reads AAGVIQSPRHLIKEKRETATLKCYPIPRHDTVYWYQQGPGQDPQFLISFYEKMQSDKGSIPDRFSAQQFSDYHSELNMSSLELGDSALYFCASSSIRGQRSGNTIYFGEGSWLTVV.

This sequence joins TRBV3-1 (or the pseudogene TRBV3-2) and TRBJ2-2; tentatively, D is TRBD2 (5 bases). The V end lost 1 base, the J end lost 6 bases, and 21 bases lay between the germline ends. Germline values: CDR1 LGHDT, CDR2 YNNKEL (reference sequence). This CDR3 is 18 amino acids long. CDR3 sequence (DNA): TGTGCCAGCAGCCAAGTTGCGGTTTCGTGGCTAGCCGCCGGGGAGCTGTTTTTT. Its protein product is CASSQVAVSWLAAGELFF.

The chain links TRBV9 to TRBJ1-1; 8 nucleotides line up with TRBD1. The germline CDR1 and CDR2 sequences are SGDLS and YYNGEE. The CDR3 consists of 16 residues. Trimming removed 6 bases from V and 3 bases from J; junction bases left unmatched: 13. The CDR3 is CASNLIQGALDTEAFF. The CDR3 DNA follows: TGTGCCAGCAACCTAATTCAGGGGGCGTTAGACACTGAAGCTTTCTTT. Based on the CDR3 plus reference TRBV9 and TRBJ1-1, the full variable domain is DSGVTQTPKHLITATGQRVTLRCSPRSGDLSVYWYQQSLDQGLQFLIQYYNGEERAKGNILERFSAQQFPDLHSELNLSSLELGDSALYFCASNLIQGALDTEAFFGQGTRLTVV.

The chain recombines TRBV6-5 with TRBJ2-4; 8 nucleotides agree with TRBD1. The CDR3 extends over 13 amino acids. Germline V gene lookup returns CDR1 MNHEY and CDR2 SVGAGI. J was trimmed by 9 bases and V by 8 bases; bases with no gene match: 9. The CDR3 bases are TGTGCCAGCCGCCAGGGACAGGCGTCCATTCAGTACTTC. It encodes CASRQGQASIQYF.

This chain joins TRBV7-3 and TRBJ1-4; TRBD1 matches at 7 bases. The CDR3 covers 13 residues. Per the germline V gene, CDR1 is SGHTA and CDR2 is FQGTGA. Losses at the gene ends were 5 bases for V and 7 bases for J; bases not matched to a gene: 4. CDR3 in amino acids: CASSARQGEKLFF. In DNA form, the CDR3 reads TGTGCCAGCAGCGCTCGACAGGGTGAAAAACTGTTTTTT.

The gene calls are TRBV5-1 and TRBJ2-1; 7 bases align to TRBD1. This CDR3 has 14 residues. V shed 4 bases, J shed 9 bases, and the junction held 10 bases outside the gene matches. Germline CDR1 SGHRS, CDR2 YFSETQ. CDR3 sequence (DNA): TGCGCCAGCAGCGCGTCGGGACAGCAAGGTGAGCAGTTCTTC. Protein product: CASSASGQQGEQFF. Using reference TRBV5-1 and TRBJ2-1 for the parts outside the CDR3, the full variable domain is KAGVTQTPRYLIKTRGQQVTLSCSPISGHRSVSWYQQTPGQGLQFLFEYFSETQRNKGNFPGRFSGRQFSNSRSEMNVSTLELGDSALYLCASSASGQQGEQFFGPGTRLTVL.

The CDR3 nucleotides are TGTGCCAGTAGTGCGACAGGGGGCAGGCAGCCCCAGCATTTT. Amino acids: CASSATGGRQPQHF. V and J are TRBV19 and TRBJ1-5; 10 bases map to TRBD1. The CDR3 has 14 residues. Germline CDR1 and CDR2: LNHDA and SQIVND (reference sequence). V trimming: 5 bases; J trimming: 7 bases; junction bases outside the gene matches: 5.

This clone came up a few times. The chain links TRBV7-2 to TRBJ2-1; 8 nucleotides align to TRBD2. From germline, CDR1 is SGHTA and CDR2 FQGNSA. The V segment lost 0 bases and the J segment 0 bases; nucleotides outside the gene matches: 7. The CDR3 contains 18 residues. CDR3 region: CASSLAGSGGPSYNEQFF. The DNA of the CDR3 is TGTGCCAGCAGCTTAGCGGGGTCGGGAGGGCCCTCCTACAATGAGCAGTTCTTC.

This clone was recorded once. The chain is built from TRBV7-9 and TRBJ2-1; D is perhaps TRBD2 (5 bases). Looked up from germline, CDR1 is SEHNR and CDR2 is FQNEAQ (reference sequence). The CDR3 has 17 amino acids. Trimming took 0 bases from V and 2 from J, leaving 14 bases between them. CDR3 amino acids: CASSLAWDSEAYNEQFF. The CDR3 nucleotides read TGTGCCAGCAGCTTAGCGTGGGATAGCGAGGCCTACAATGAGCAGTTCTTC.